This TCR beta chain was identified during a study of CD8+ T cells in alopecia areata. RNA was isolated and reverse transcribed to cDNA, the sequencing template. Profiled with immunoSEQ multiplex PCR; TCRdb holds only in-frame clones, not every one. The data contain 100,000 to 150,000 clones, less than 50% of them singletons. This clone showed up just a few times. What it binds is unknown. Whole-study results and caveats: Patients displayed less clarity in TCR sharing than mice, a finding possibly related to HLA.

Germline loops: CDR1 MNHEY, CDR2 SMNVEV (reference sequence). The CDR3 is 13 residues long. Trimming pared 6 bases from V and 7 bases from J, leaving 16 bases between. This receptor was identified in a human donor with alopecia areata. The sequenced sample consisted of NKG2D-low CD8+ T cells sorted from blood. This chain joins TRBV27 and TRBJ2-7, with D perhaps being TRBD1 or TRBD2 (5 bases each). This CDR3 is CASSSGPTVEQYF. The CDR3 DNA reads as TGTGCCAGCAGCTCGGGACCTACGGTGGAGCAGTACTTC.